These T cell receptor beta chains were read from a single sample in a study of T cell responses to AZD1222 COVID-19 vaccine. Only in-frame clones appear in the TCRdb table, and some are missing; sequencing was by immunoSEQ multiplex PCR. The table has 250,000 to 300,000 clones, about 94% seen once; the top ten hold around 0.58%. Here the sequenced sample was peripheral blood, taken 28 days after the second AZD1222 dose. Receptors originate from an adult who received the AZD1222 COVID-19 vaccine. Each CDR3 is given with its conserved first and last residue. The D gene is left open where the match is weak. Only some rows state a clone size, as once, few, many or a class for expanded clones.

>.|TRBJ2-5|TRBD2|TRBV13
CASSLRARAGGETQYF
TGTGCCAGCAGCTTAAGAGCCCGAGCGGGGGGTGAGACCCAGTACTTC
>.|TRBJ2-3|.|TRBV5-8
CASSPGLVDTDTQYF
TGTGCCAGCAGCCCCGGGCTCGTCGACACAGATACGCAGTATTTT
>.|TRBJ1-3|.|TRBV2
CASSGTSSGNTIYF
TGTGCCAGCAGTGGGACAAGCTCTGGAAACACCATATATTTT
>.|TRBJ2-1|.|TRBV5-4
CASSPLGGRGEQFF
TGTGCCAGCAGCCCCCTGGGTGGAAGGGGTGAGCAGTTCTTC
>.|TRBJ2-7|TRBD2|TRBV3-1/TRBV3-2
CASSPTSGGGNEQYF
TGTGCCAGCAGTCCTACTAGCGGGGGAGGGAACGAGCAGTACTTC
>.|TRBJ1-2|TRBD1|TRBV5-4
CASSLAGQSSGYTF
TGTGCCAGCAGCTTGGCGGGACAGTCATCAGGCTACACCTTC
>.|TRBJ2-3|.|TRBV6-1
CASGDPYTDTQYF
TGTGCCAGCGGTGATCCGTACACCGATACGCAGTATTTT
>few|TRBJ2-3|.|TRBV5-1
CASSLWGDTQYF
TGCGCCAGCAGCTTGTGGGGGGATACGCAGTATTTT
>.|TRBJ2-5|TRBD2|TRBV9
CASSHRLAGDQETQYF
TGTGCCAGCAGCCATCGACTAGCGGGGGACCAAGAGACCCAGTACTTC
>.|TRBJ1-5|TRBD1|TRBV5-4
CASSTGQPNQPQHF
TGTGCCAGCAGCACGGGACAGCCTAATCAGCCCCAGCATTTT
>.|TRBJ1-1|.|TRBV5-1
CASSLEGPGKTTEAFF
TGCGCCAGCAGCTTGGAGGGTCCGGGGAAGACCACTGAAGCTTTCTTT
>.|TRBJ2-2|TRBD1|TRBV7-9
CASSSGQRNTGELFF
TGTGCCAGCAGTTCGGGACAGAGGAACACCGGGGAGCTGTTTTTT
>.|TRBJ1-5|.|TRBV5-1
CASSIGGLRSNQPQHF
TGCGCCAGCAGCATAGGGGGGTTGAGAAGCAATCAGCCCCAGCATTTT
>.|TRBJ2-1|.|TRBV12-5
CASGLGQSSYNEQFF
TGTGCTAGTGGTTTGGGACAGAGCTCCTACAATGAGCAGTTCTTC
>.|TRBJ1-3|.|TRBV16
CASSSLPEGRTNTIYF
TGTGCCAGCAGCTCCCTACCGGAGGGGAGGACGAACACCATATATTTT
>.|TRBJ1-2|.|TRBV28
CASSLRGLYGYTF
TGTGCCAGCAGTTTAAGGGGGTTGTATGGCTACACCTTC
>.|TRBJ1-2|TRBD1|TRBV5-1
CASSLWGQGSDGYTF
TGCGCCAGCAGCTTGTGGGGACAGGGGTCAGATGGCTACACCTTC
>.|TRBJ2-1|.|TRBV11-2
CASSLGASLRRFF
TGTGCCAGCAGCTTAGGGGCCTCGTTACGACGGTTCTTC
>.|TRBJ1-1|TRBD1|TRBV9
CASSVGQGGDRYTEAFF
TGTGCCAGCAGCGTAGGACAGGGGGGAGATAGGTACACTGAAGCTTTCTTT
>.|TRBJ2-1|.|TRBV9
CASSKGTGSYNEQFF
TGTGCCAGCAGCAAAGGGACTGGCTCCTACAATGAGCAGTTCTTC
>.|TRBJ2-7|TRBD2|TRBV7-9
CASSSLASTLAGVLYEQYF
TGTGCCAGCAGCTCTCTAGCCAGTACTCTAGCGGGAGTCCTGTACGAGCAGTACTTC
>.|TRBJ2-1|TRBD1|TRBV7-2
CASSNRDRAYNEQFF
TGTGCCAGCAGCAACCGGGACAGGGCATACAATGAGCAGTTCTTC
>.|TRBJ2-3|.|TRBV27
CASSKVGTDTQYF
TGTGCCAGCAGTAAGGTGGGCACAGATACGCAGTATTTT
>.|TRBJ2-3|.|TRBV3-1/TRBV3-2
CASSPTSFTDTQYF
TGTGCCAGCAGCCCCACAAGCTTCACAGATACGCAGTATTTT
>.|TRBJ1-6|.|TRBV5-1
CASSLSPVVSELNSPLHF
TGCGCCAGCAGCTTGTCCCCTGTTGTCTCGGAACTTAATTCACCCCTCCACTTT
>.|TRBJ1-4|TRBD1|TRBV3-1/TRBV3-2
CASSHSGTGNEKLFF
TGTGCCAGCAGCCATTCCGGGACAGGGAATGAAAAACTGTTTTTT
>.|TRBJ1-4|TRBD1|TRBV4-2
CASSQVGTDDEKLFF
TGTGCCAGCAGCCAAGTGGGGACAGACGATGAAAAACTGTTTTTT
>.|TRBJ1-2|.|TRBV28
CASSLPQRNYGYTF
TGTGCCAGCAGTCTCCCGCAGCGTAACTATGGCTACACCTTC
>.|TRBJ2-1|.|TRBV6-5
CASSYGGQGNEQFF
TGTGCCAGCAGTTACGGGGGGCAAGGGAATGAGCAGTTCTTC
>.|TRBJ2-1|.|TRBV7-6
CASSLTQTGSYNEQFF
TGTGCCAGCAGCTTAACACAAACAGGGTCCTACAATGAGCAGTTCTTC
>.|TRBJ2-7|.|TRBV3-1/TRBV3-2
CASSQDRYIYEQYF
TGTGCCAGCAGCCAAGATCGGTACATCTACGAGCAGTACTTC
>.|TRBJ1-1|.|TRBV28
CASSFLDRDNTEAFF
TGTGCCAGCAGTTTTCTGGACAGAGATAACACTGAAGCTTTCTTT
>.|TRBJ1-1|.|TRBV4-1
CASSQGPGTVNTEAFF
TGCGCCAGCAGCCAAGGCCCCGGGACGGTGAACACTGAAGCTTTCTTT
>.|TRBJ1-2|.|TRBV18
CASSPGGTYGYTF
TGTGCCAGCTCACCAGGTGGAACCTATGGCTACACCTTC
>.|TRBJ1-3|.|TRBV28
CASSFPSSGNTIYF
TGTGCCAGCAGTTTCCCGTCCTCTGGAAACACCATATATTTT
>few|TRBJ1-6|.|TRBV15
CATSSTGISSPLHF
TGTGCCACCAGCAGCACAGGGATTAGCTCACCCCTCCACTTT
>.|TRBJ2-1|.|TRBV5-1
CASSLPRLQGGDEQFF
TGCGCCAGCAGCTTGCCGCGACTCCAGGGTGGCGATGAGCAGTTCTTC
>.|TRBJ2-7|.|TRBV7-9
CASSSPARSYEQYF
TGTGCCAGCAGCTCCCCCGCCCGGAGTTACGAGCAGTACTTC
>.|TRBJ2-5|.|TRBV5-1
CASRHGTVQETQYF
TGCGCCAGCAGACACGGGACGGTCCAAGAGACCCAGTACTTC
>.|TRBJ1-6|TRBD1|TRBV25-1
CASSDQDRVSYNSPLHF
TGTGCCAGCAGTGACCAAGACAGGGTGTCCTATAATTCACCCCTCCACTTT
>.|TRBJ1-1|.|TRBV19
CASSIALGSGTEAFF
TGTGCCAGTAGTATAGCCTTGGGGTCGGGCACTGAAGCTTTCTTT
>.|TRBJ1-1|.|TRBV18
CASSPESEAFF
TGTGCCAGCTCACCCGAGTCTGAAGCTTTCTTT
>.|TRBJ1-6|.|TRBV10-2
CANRQRSYNSPLHF
TGCGCCAACAGACAGCGCTCCTATAATTCACCCCTCCACTTT